This entry concerns a single T cell receptor (beta chain). Its specificity is not known. The data were obtained in a study of radiotherapy plus CTLA-4 blockade in lung cancer. Overall study context: Patients showed objective responses in around a sixth of cases and disease control in about 30%.

The CDR3 extends over 15 amino acids. Germline trimming cut 6 bases from V and 4 bases from J; bases unmatched to any gene: 7. CDR1 and CDR2 from the germline V gene are MNHEY and SVGAGI. The study's findings and limits: Radiotherapy with ipilimumab was followed by blood expansion of tumor-derived clones.

Generated by immunoSEQ multiplex PCR, the TCRdb table keeps only in-frame clones and is missing some. In the table there are fewer than 65,000 clones, about 80% of which are singletons. The receptor was isolated from a human donor with non-small cell lung cancer whose response to radiotherapy plus ipilimumab could not be evaluated. Sequences were derived from peripheral blood, sampled from a patient treated with radiotherapy plus ipilimumab. This chain connects TRBV6-5 to TRBJ1-3; 9 bases match TRBD1. The CDR3 loop is CASRSGTGQGNTIYF. DNA for the CDR3: TGTGCCAGCAGATCCGGGACAGGGCAAGGAAACACCATATATTTT.